This TCR beta chain was identified in a study of cytomegalovirus exposure and HLA in healthy donors. Whole-study findings and limits: The majority of CMV-associated TCR beta chains were reported as apparently HLA-restricted in a later analysis.

The study ran its PCR with 60 Vbeta and 13 Jbeta primers. Profiling relied on immunoSEQ multiplex PCR, and the TCRdb table lists in-frame clones only, not all of them. The table records under 50,000 clones, 70% to 80% of them present only once. The CDR3 extends over 15 amino acids. Germline trimming cut 4 bases from V and 7 bases from J; bases unmatched to any gene: 10. Germline V gene data show CDR1 as MNHEY and CDR2 as SMNVEV (reference sequence). Of note for this clone: Its antigen is still unknown.

The clonotype originates from a man between 25 and 39 years old in good health and CMV-seronegative. The chain links TRBV27 to TRBJ2-7; 10 bases are shared with TRBD1. Source material: PBMCs. The CDR3: CASSYSGTGVGEQYF. CDR3 sequence (DNA): TGTGCCAGCAGTTATTCCGGGACAGGGGTAGGAGAGCAGTACTTC.